The text below deals with one T cell receptor (beta chain). The antigen remains unidentified. Trimming took off 2 bases at V and 3 bases at J, with 26 bases between the two ends. The CDR3 sequence is 20 residues long. Looked up from germline, CDR1 is SGHRS and CDR2 is YFSETQ. This sample was taken from a study of response to subunit inactivated influenza vaccine. Study observations and caveats: Each seasonal influenza vaccination, the authors suggested, recruits few new T cells.

TCRdb fed the RT-PCR reads into MiXCR, producing one record per CDR3 protein. The profile shows more than 600,000 distinct CDR3 sequences, around 18% of them singletons. Sequenced here: PBMCs from blood, sampled around 5 days after vaccination. This clonotype was sampled from a man aged 50-59 years who received an inactivated influenza vaccine. The chain combines TRBV5-1 with TRBJ2-2; perhaps TRBD1 as D (5 bases). CDR3 region: CASSLPLDSLGGFDTGELFF. The CDR3, as DNA: TGCGCCAGCAGCTTACCATTAGACAGCCTCGGTGGTTTCGACACCGGGGAGCTGTTTTTT. The variable domain in full, with the rest retrieved from reference TRBV5-1 and TRBJ2-2, is KAGVTQTPRYLIKTRGQQVTLSCSPISGHRSVSWYQQTPGQGLQFLFEYFSETQRNKGNFPGRFSGRQFSNSRSEMNVSTLELGDSALYLCASSLPLDSLGGFDTGELFFGEGSRLTVL.